Following are 9 T cell receptor beta chains from one sample sequenced in a study of CD8 T cells in ankylosing spondylitis. Findings and caveats of the study: One TCR beta motif, made up of eight or nine highly homologous variants, appeared characteristic of ankylosing spondylitis blood.

TCRdb passed the 5' RACE reads through MiXCR, listing each CDR3 protein once. The sample yields over 600,000 distinct CDR3 sequences, 19% seen once. These TCRs are of unknown antigen specificity. Sequenced: blood, either unsorted or a sorted T cell fraction (not recorded which). The origin of the receptors is a male donor with ankylosing spondylitis.

This chain connects TRBV20-1 to TRBJ2-7, with 9 bases that match TRBD2. This CDR3 is 13 amino acids long. The V gene's germline CDR1 is DFQATT and CDR2 SNEGSKA (reference sequence). Trimming at V came to 6 bases and at J to 3 bases, leaving 6 bases not matched to a gene. CDR3 sequence reads: CSAPLAGFYEQYF. CDR3 coding DNA: TGCAGTGCCCCCCTAGCGGGGTTCTACGAGCAGTACTTC.

The chain carries TRBV12-3 or TRBV12-4 and TRBJ2-1; 10 bases align to TRBD2. The CDR3 has 16 residues. Unmatched junction bases numbered 7, after V lost 1 base and J lost 7 bases. The CDR3 DNA follows: TGTGCCAGCAGTTTAGAGGGACTAGCGTTGGGGAATGAGCAGTTCTTC. It yields the protein CASSLEGLALGNEQFF.

The V call is TRBV5-4, the J call TRBJ1-2; possibly TRBD1 for D (6 bases). The V end was cut by 2 bases, the J end by 6 bases, with 17 bases between. In germline, CDR1 is SGHNT, CDR2 YYREEE (reference sequence). The length of the CDR3 is 15 residues. DNA of the CDR3: TGTGCCAGCAGCTTAAGAGAACAGGGACTTAATGGCTACACCTTC. It codes for CASSLREQGLNGYTF.

CDR3 coding DNA: TGTGCCAGCAGCCAAGTAGAGATGGGAGAGACCCAGTACTTC. This encodes CASSQVEMGETQYF. The rearrangement joins TRBV14 to TRBJ2-5; D is ambiguous. The germline V and J ends were trimmed by 1 base and 4 bases, with 10 bases remaining between them. The CDR3 length is 14 residues. The germline V gene encodes CDR1 SGHDN and CDR2 FVKESK.

This rearrangement joins TRBV20-1 to TRBJ2-3; 7 bases are a match to TRBD2. The V and J ends lost 3 bases and 4 bases, in that order; junction bases with no gene match: 7. Germline V lookup: CDR1 DFQATT, CDR2 SNEGSKA (reference sequence). The CDR3 length is 14 residues. The CDR3 DNA reads TGCAGTGCTAGTCCACTAGCGCGTCCAGATACGCAGTATTTT. It is translated as CSASPLARPDTQYF.

The table lists this clonotype with many counts. The V and J genes are TRBV5-1 and TRBJ2-3, with TRBD2 matching over 9 bases. Looked up from germline, CDR1 is SGHRS and CDR2 is YFSETQ. Unmatched junction bases numbered 6, after V lost 0 bases and J lost 4 bases. The CDR3 has 16 residues. CDR3 amino acids: CASSLALAGRSDTQYF. CDR3 coding DNA: TGCGCCAGCAGCTTGGCGCTAGCGGGGCGATCAGATACGCAGTATTTT. The full variable domain, in which reference TRBV5-1 and TRBJ2-3 provide the parts outside the CDR3, is KAGVTQTPRYLIKTRGQQVTLSCSPISGHRSVSWYQQTPGQGLQFLFEYFSETQRNKGNFPGRFSGRQFSNSRSEMNVSTLELGDSALYLCASSLALAGRSDTQYFGPGTRLTVL.

The chain recombines TRBV4-3 with TRBJ2-6; 7 bases are shared with TRBD1. The CDR3 is 16 residues long. Trimming cost V 0 bases and J 11 bases; bases outside gene matches: 10. The germline gives CDR1 LGHNA, CDR2 YSLEER. The CDR3 sequence is CASSQDFRGSYYVLTF. CDR3 bases: TGCGCCAGCAGCCAAGATTTCAGGGGGTCTTATTACGTCCTGACTTTC.

V usage is TRBV12-3 or TRBV12-4 and J usage is TRBJ2-7, with unresolved D. CDR3 length: 15 residues. V lost 3 bases to trimming and J lost 2 bases, with 14 bases between them. The CDR3 DNA reads TGTGCCAGCAGTTTCCGGGCCCCGGGCCCCTACGAGCAGTACTTC. Protein: CASSFRAPGPYEQYF.

This clonotype has only a few counts. The CDR3 DNA follows: TGTGCCAGCACCTCGGACAGGTCGAACACCGGGGAGCTGTTTTTT. Protein: CASTSDRSNTGELFF. The chain recombines TRBV3-1 with TRBJ2-2, with 7 bases lining up with TRBD1. Germline CDR1 is LGHDT and CDR2 is YNNKEL (reference sequence). The trim removed 7 bases at V and 0 bases at J, leaving 5 bases unmatched. This CDR3 has 15 residues.